This passage covers 15 T cell receptor beta chains from one sample sequenced in a study of T-cell memory formation after mild COVID-19. TCRdb re-called the 5' RACE reads through MiXCR, storing one row per CDR3 protein. The data contain some 260,000 distinct CDR3 sequences, 16% of them seen just once; the ten biggest clones take up about 4%. What was sequenced was PBMCs or a T cell subset sorted from them (not recorded which). All receptors derive from a man aged 18 to 35 who had mild COVID-19 (a few samples of this study predate the infection). Cell type and time point are not known.

This clonotype was recorded a few times. The chain employs TRBV28 and TRBJ1-2, with D possibly TRBD1 on 6 matching bases. V was cut by 2 bases and J by 8 bases, with 12 bases left in between. The CDR3 is 13 residues long. Germline CDR1 MDHEN, CDR2 SYDVKM. The CDR3 protein is CASSLRGGGGYTF. As DNA, the CDR3 is TGTGCCAGCAGTTTAAGGGGGGGCGGCGGCTACACCTTC.

This clonotype has at least ten counts. This chain joins TRBV7-2 and TRBJ2-7; unclear D gene. The V gene lost 8 bases and the J gene lost 4 bases, with 9 bases spanning the gap. The CDR3 contains 11 residues. Germline lookup yields CDR1 SGHTA and CDR2 FQGNSA. CDR3 nucleotides: TGTGCCAGCTCCCTGAGATACGAGCAGTACTTC. As protein: CASSLRYEQYF.

This clonotype has more than one count but fewer than ten. V usage is TRBV7-6 and J usage is TRBJ1-1; perhaps TRBD1 as D (5 bases). There are 11 residues in the CDR3. Germline V CDR1 and CDR2: SGHVS, FNYEAQ. V dropped 5 bases and J dropped 10 bases, with 11 bases sitting between them. The CDR3 here is CASSPRDVAFF. The CDR3 bases are TGTGCCAGCAGCCCCAGGGATGTAGCTTTCTTT.

In nucleotides, the CDR3 is TGTGCCAGCAGCCGGGACAGATTTTACAATGAGCAGTTCTTC. It is translated as CASSRDRFYNEQFF. The V gene is TRBV7-8, the J gene TRBJ2-1; the match to TRBD1 covers 7 bases. Germline CDR1 and CDR2: SGHVS and FQNEAQ. CDR3 length: 14 residues. The junction had 5 bases not matched to a gene; V was cut back by 5 bases and J by 4 bases.

This clonotype was picked up a small number of times. V usage is TRBV3-1 and J usage is TRBJ1-4; 9 nucleotides align to TRBD1. This CDR3 comprises 16 residues. The germline V gene encodes CDR1 LGHDT and CDR2 YNNKEL (reference sequence). The trim removed 5 bases at V and 5 bases at J, leaving 9 bases unmatched. Here the CDR3 DNA reads TGTGCCAGCAGCTTTCGTCCGGGACAGGGAAATGAAAAACTGTTTTTT. Translating it yields CASSFRPGQGNEKLFF.

This clonotype showed up just a few times. The chain links TRBV18 to TRBJ2-5; D remains ambiguous. From germline, CDR1 is KGHSH and CDR2 LQKENI. V dropped 2 bases and J dropped 1 base, with 8 bases sitting between them. The CDR3 loop spans 14 amino acids. In DNA, the CDR3 is TGTGCCAGCTCACCAGGTCTATTCCAAGAGACCCAGTACTTC. Translating it yields CASSPGLFQETQYF. Combining the CDR3 with reference TRBV18 and TRBJ2-5 gives the whole variable domain NAGVMQNPRHLVRRRGQEARLRCSPMKGHSHVYWYRQLPEEGLKFMVYLQKENIIDESGMPKERFSAEFPKEGPSILRIQQVVRGDSAAYFCASSPGLFQETQYFGPGTRLLVL.

The V and J genes are TRBV2 and TRBJ1-1, with TRBD1 matching 12 bases. After removal of 5 bases from V and 6 bases from J, the junction contained 7 bases not matched to a gene. The CDR3 sequence is 15 residues long. Germline loops: CDR1 SNHLY, CDR2 FYNNEI. Here the CDR3 reads CASSSGGQGASEAFF. CDR3 nucleotide sequence: TGTGCCAGCAGTTCAGGGGGACAGGGGGCATCTGAAGCTTTCTTT.

In this sample, this clonotype turned up once. The chain couples TRBV6-5 to TRBJ1-3; TRBD1 is a possible D gene (5 bases). Germline CDR1 is MNHEY and CDR2 is SVGAGI. This CDR3 is built from 13 residues. V gave up 2 bases and J gave up 9 bases, with 11 bases separating them. CDR3 nucleotides: TGTGCCAGCAGTTACGGCAGGGCTGGCACCATATATTTT. Amino acid sequence: CASSYGRAGTIYF.

This clonotype has just a few counts. The rearrangement links TRBV21-1 to TRBJ2-7; the table's D gene call, TRBD2, was not cross checked with the DNA. TRBV21-1 has pseudogene status. This CDR3 has 14 residues. This chain's CDR3 is CASSPGRAVYEQYV. The CDR3 DNA sequence: TGTGCCAGCAGCCCGGGGAGGGCCGTCTACGAGCAGTACGTC.

This chain uses TRBV29-1 with TRBJ2-5, with 12 bases matching TRBD1. This CDR3 is 15 amino acids long. Germline CDR1 reads SQVTM; CDR2 reads ANQGSEA. J gave up 5 bases and V 6 bases, and 10 bases lay outside the gene matches. The chain's CDR3 is CSVASGTGGLETQYF. In DNA form, the CDR3 reads TGCAGCGTCGCGAGCGGGACAGGGGGCTTGGAGACCCAGTACTTC.

The sample holds a few counts of this clonotype. The chain joins TRBV9 to TRBJ2-5; tentatively, D is TRBD2 (6 bases). Germline values: CDR1 SGDLS, CDR2 YYNGEE. V lost 3 bases, J lost 0 bases, and 15 bases lay in between. This CDR3 comprises 16 residues. The CDR3 nucleotides read TGTGCCAGCAGCGCGAGCCCAATAGCGGACCAAGAGACCCAGTACTTC. Its protein is CASSASPIADQETQYF.

This clonotype occurred a few times. The J gene is TRBJ2-6, the V gene TRBV12-3 or TRBV12-4; possibly TRBD1 for D (6 bases). The CDR3 sequence is 15 residues long. The V end was cut by 4 bases, the J end by 2 bases, with 9 bases between. In DNA, the CDR3 is TGTGCCAGCAGTTCCAGGGGAGCTGGGGCCAACGTCCTGACTTTC. Translated: CASSSRGAGANVLTF.

This clonotype was seen more than once but under ten times. The CDR3 coding sequence is TGCGCCAGCAGCTCGGTCGGGGGGCCGGAGACCCAGTACTTC. Amino acids: CASSSVGGPETQYF. The gene calls are TRBV5-1 and TRBJ2-5, with TRBD2 as a possible D gene (7 bases). Germline V lookup: CDR1 SGHRS, CDR2 YFSETQ. This CDR3 comprises 14 residues. The V and J ends lost 3 bases and 5 bases respectively, with 14 bases between them. The full variable domain, in which reference TRBV5-1 and TRBJ2-5 provide the parts outside the CDR3, is KAGVTQTPRYLIKTRGQQVTLSCSPISGHRSVSWYQQTPGQGLQFLFEYFSETQRNKGNFPGRFSGRQFSNSRSEMNVSTLELGDSALYLCASSSVGGPETQYFGPGTRLLVL.

The sample holds many counts of this clonotype. V is TRBV5-1 and J is TRBJ1-5, with D hard to call. This CDR3 spans 14 amino acids. Germline lookup yields CDR1 SGHRS and CDR2 YFSETQ. Between the trimmed V and J ends, which lost 0 bases and 6 bases, there was a span of 10 bases. The CDR3 DNA reads as TGCGCCAGCAGCTTGGCCGAGGGTGGTCAGCCCCAGCATTTT. It specifies CASSLAEGGQPQHF.

This chain links TRBV7-2 with TRBJ2-7; 8 bases line up with TRBD1. The CDR3 length is 17 residues. Unmatched junction bases numbered 14, after V lost 7 bases and J lost 0 bases. Germline CDR1 SGHTA, CDR2 FQGNSA. Here the CDR3 DNA reads TGTGCCAGCACCCGAGGCTCGCGGACAGGGTTCTCCTACGAGCAGTACTTC. Translating it yields CASTRGSRTGFSYEQYF.